A single sample gave rise to the 3 T cell receptor beta chains below, sequenced in a study of T cell changes during pregnancy in multiple sclerosis (dated 2019 in TCRdb). The library was made by the immunoSEQ multiplex PCR assay. TCRdb took this table from immuneACCESS and kept in-frame rearrangements with V and J called. Such tables lack part of the clones; where checked against another copy, unresolved V genes explain under half of the gap, and the rest is unexplained. This sample comprises fewer than 30,000 clones, over 85% of them detected only once. The top ten clonotypes cover roughly 0.74% of the sample. Here the sequenced sample was CD4+ T cells from peripheral blood mononuclear cells, taken in the first trimester of pregnancy. The receptor source for this set is a female donor with multiple sclerosis, enrolled in a pregnancy study.

This sequence joins TRBV7-2 and TRBJ2-1, with 10 nucleotides matching TRBD1. Germline-derived CDR1 and CDR2 are SGHTA and FQGNSA. V shed 5 bases and J 6 bases; nucleotides not matched to a gene: 4. The CDR3 spans 14 residues. CDR3 in amino acids: CASSPRTGGNEQFF. Here the CDR3 DNA reads TGTGCCAGCAGCCCCCGGACAGGGGGCAATGAGCAGTTCTTC.

V gene TRBV30 combines with J gene TRBJ1-6; D is undetermined. The CDR3 runs to 12 residues. The V and J ends lost 2 bases and 6 bases respectively, with 5 bases between them. Germline CDR1 and CDR2: GTSNPN and SVGIG (reference sequence). The CDR3 coding sequence is TGTGCCTGGAGTTTCATTAATTCACCCCTCCACTTT. Its translation: CAWSFINSPLHF.

This chain links TRBV6-5 with TRBJ1-3, with unresolved D. Germline assignment: CDR1 MNHEY and CDR2 SVGAGI. V lost 6 bases to trimming and J lost 3 bases, with 3 bases between them. CDR3 length: 11 amino acids. The CDR3 region is CASSYGNTIYF. The CDR3 bases are TGTGCCAGCAGCTATGGAAACACCATATATTTT.